Shown below are 14 T cell receptor beta chains from a single sample sequenced in a study of HIV-infected patients and healthy controls. One entry per CDR3 protein results from TCRdb running MiXCR on the 5' RACE reads. This repertoire shows 19,000 or so distinct CDR3 sequences, approximately 19% found once; its top ten account for around 35%. The sample consisted of CD8+ T cells from blood. Receptors were obtained from a human donor in good health.

The rearrangement joins TRBV10-3 to TRBJ1-2; no definite D call. Trimming took off 4 bases at V and 7 bases at J, with 16 bases between the two ends. Germline lookup yields CDR1 ENHRY and CDR2 SYGVKD. CDR3 length equals 14 residues. CDR3 in amino acids: CAISVDGLMGGYTF. The CDR3 region has the DNA TGTGCCATCAGTGTCGATGGATTAATGGGTGGCTACACCTTC.

The gene calls are TRBV6-5 and TRBJ2-3; D gene uncertain. This CDR3 is built from 13 residues. The germline CDR1 and CDR2 sequences are MNHEY and SVGAGI. V was shortened by 2 bases and J by 5 bases, with 8 bases between the two germline ends. The CDR3, as DNA: TGTGCCAGCAGTTACAATACCGGAGATACGCAGTATTTT. Residues: CASSYNTGDTQYF.

V usage is TRBV6-7 and J usage is TRBJ1-1; the D gene is possibly TRBD1 (5 bases). TRBV6-7 is identified as an open reading frame with a role that is uncertain. V lost 0 bases and J 1 base, leaving 6 bases between the germline ends. The CDR3 consists of 14 residues. This CDR3 reads CASSYSQENTEAFF. CDR3 nucleotide sequence: TGTGCCAGCAGTTACTCACAGGAGAACACTGAAGCTTTCTTT.

The CDR3 protein is CCDGGGSTEAFF. Here the CDR3 DNA reads TGTTGCGACGGAGGGGGAAGCACTGAAGCTTTCTTT. The rearrangement joins TRBV2 to TRBJ1-1, with a tentative D call TRBD1 (6 bases). This CDR3 is 12 amino acids long. From germline, CDR1 is SNHLY and CDR2 FYNNEI. Supplemented by reference TRBV2 and TRBJ1-1, the full variable domain reads EPEVTQTPSHQVTQMGQEVILRCVPISNHLYFYWYRQILGQKVEFLVSFYNNEISEKSEIFDDQFSVERPDGSNFTLKIRSTKLEDSAMYFCCDGGGSTEAFFGQGTRLTVV.

The sample holds a few counts of this clonotype. V and J are TRBV6-5 and TRBJ2-7; TRBD2 matches at 9 bases. Germline V gene sequence: CDR1 MNHEY, CDR2 SVGAGI. This CDR3 region has 17 residues. V was pared by 0 bases and J by 3 bases, with 9 bases of the junction left unmatched. The CDR3: CASSYSAPASGVYEQYF. The DNA of the CDR3 is TGTGCCAGCAGTTACTCTGCCCCGGCTAGCGGGGTCTACGAGCAGTACTTC.

This clonotype was seen a few times. The chain joins TRBV7-2 to TRBJ1-6, with a possible D match to TRBD1 (5 bases). The CDR3 loop spans 16 amino acids. Trimming cost V 5 bases and J 6 bases, with 17 bases left between them. Germline V gene data show CDR1 as SGHTA and CDR2 as FQGNSA. The CDR3 reads CASSTSGYGGNSPLHF. Written as DNA, the CDR3 is TGTGCCAGCAGCACTTCCGGGTACGGGGGTAATTCACCCCTCCACTTT.

CDR3 loop: CSVEEEGQNTGELFF. The CDR3 DNA follows: TGCAGCGTTGAAGAGGAGGGACAGAACACCGGGGAGCTGTTTTTT. The rearrangement joins TRBV29-1 to TRBJ2-2; the D gene could be TRBD1 or TRBD2 (6 bases each). Trimming pared 0 bases from V and 1 base from J, leaving 9 bases between. Germline CDR1 is SQVTM and CDR2 is ANQGSEA. CDR3 length equals 15 residues.

This clonotype has more than one count but fewer than ten. This chain joins TRBV2 and TRBJ2-1, with D uncertain. The germline gives CDR1 SNHLY, CDR2 FYNNEI. V lost 6 bases and J 3 bases, leaving 6 bases between the germline ends. The CDR3 spans 12 residues. CDR3 amino acids: CASRSVYNEQFF. The CDR3 bases are TGTGCCAGCAGGTCCGTCTACAATGAGCAGTTCTTC. The full variable domain, its missing parts supplied by reference TRBV2 and TRBJ2-1, is EPEVTQTPSHQVTQMGQEVILRCVPISNHLYFYWYRQILGQKVEFLVSFYNNEISEKSEIFDDQFSVERPDGSNFTLKIRSTKLEDSAMYFCASRSVYNEQFFGPGTRLTVL.

This clonotype was seen at least ten times. This chain joins TRBV3-1 and TRBJ2-3; possibly TRBD2 for D (5 bases). CDR3 size: 15 residues. Germline CDR1 reads LGHDT; CDR2 reads YNNKEL (reference sequence). V lost 2 bases, J lost 0 bases, and 9 bases lay in between. CDR3 nucleotides: TGTGCCAGCAGCCAACCGGGGTCGAGCACAGATACGCAGTATTTT. It yields the protein CASSQPGSSTDTQYF.

V gene TRBV3-1 combines with J gene TRBJ1-5; D is ambiguous. The CDR3 runs 15 residues. Trimming shortened V by 0 bases and J by 2 bases, and 8 bases separated the two germline ends. The V gene's germline CDR1 is LGHDT and CDR2 YNNKEL (reference sequence). The CDR3: CASSQEGLGNQPQHF. CDR3 nucleotides: TGTGCCAGCAGCCAAGAGGGGTTGGGCAATCAGCCCCAGCATTTT.

The gene calls are TRBV7-8 and TRBJ2-3; D may match TRBD1 or TRBD2 (5 bases each). This CDR3 comprises 15 residues. V lost 3 bases and J lost 2, with 12 bases in between. The V gene's germline CDR1 is SGHVS and CDR2 FQNEAQ. In DNA form, the CDR3 reads TGTGCCAGCAGCTTGGCCGGGGCCACCACAGATACGCAGTATTTT. Protein sequence: CASSLAGATTDTQYF.

There are a few counts of this clonotype. The gene calls are TRBV15 and TRBJ2-3, with D tentatively TRBD1 or TRBD2 (5 bases each). The CDR3 runs to 18 residues. Trimming stripped 1 base from V and 4 bases from J, with 21 bases between. Germline assignment: CDR1 LNHNV and CDR2 YYDKDF (reference sequence). CDR3 amino acids: CATSRAMRADRGADTQYF. CDR3 DNA sequence: TGTGCCACCAGCAGAGCGATGCGGGCGGACCGAGGGGCAGATACGCAGTATTTT.

The chain joins TRBV5-4 to TRBJ1-6; the D is unclear. The CDR3 is made up of 17 amino acids. Germline V gene data show CDR1 as SGHNT and CDR2 as YYREEE (reference sequence). V lost 0 bases to trimming and J lost 6 bases, with 16 bases between them. The CDR3 DNA sequence: TGTGCCAGCAGCTTGGGGGCACCGGTCGACGGTAATTCACCCCTCCACTTT. Translation gives CASSLGAPVDGNSPLHF.

This clonotype has only a few counts. The chain has TRBV11-2 and TRBJ2-7; 9 nucleotides line up with TRBD2. The CDR3 contains 15 residues. V shed 3 bases, J shed 2 bases, and the junction held 5 bases outside the gene matches. Germline lookup yields CDR1 SGHAT and CDR2 FQNNGV. The CDR3 sequence: CASSFRSGRPYEQYF. The DNA for the CDR3 is TGTGCCAGCAGCTTTAGGAGCGGGAGGCCCTACGAGCAGTACTTC.